This T cell receptor (beta chain) was observed in a study of blood T cell repertoires in COVID-19. Study-wide context: T cells, B-cell-depleted T cells, or PBMCs supplied cDNA or gDNA.

This CDR3 contains 14 residues. Germline V gene sequence: CDR1 MNHEY, CDR2 SMNVEV (reference sequence). Trimming cost V 10 bases and J 4 bases; bases outside gene matches: 12. Methods used by the authors: Reference gene primer amplification gave estimated nucleated cell counts. TCRdb keeps only in-frame clones here, not all; method: immunoSEQ multiplex PCR. That table is the source of V, J and clone size, and D and trimming were worked out from the DNA. Of around 63,000 clones listed, 55% to 75% are singletons. The receptor's source is a woman aged 70-85 years with COVID-19, enrolled during active disease. The sample was peripheral blood. The chain recombines TRBV27 with TRBJ2-5; TRBD2 matches at 7 bases. The CDR3: CANSRGVGLETQYF. The CDR3 DNA sequence: TGTGCCAACTCACGGGGGGTTGGTCTAGAGACCCAGTACTTC.